The 16 T cell receptor beta chains below were found in one sample sequenced in a study of neurological immune-mediated disorders. TCRdb itself ran the 5' RACE reads through MiXCR, one entry per CDR3 protein. Of under 40,000 distinct CDR3 sequences listed, 13% to 15% are singletons. The sequencing input was PBMCs. The receptor set was obtained from a woman aged 45-65 years with HTLV-1-associated myelopathy (HAM/TSP).

This clonotype was seen repeatedly, ten times or more. The chain carries TRBV5-1 and TRBJ1-1; D might be TRBD1 (5 bases). Trimming removed 3 bases at V and 0 bases at J, with 12 bases between. The germline V gene encodes CDR1 SGHRS and CDR2 YFSETQ. The CDR3 has 15 residues. CDR3 DNA: TGCGCCAGCAGCTCTTCGACAGCCCTGAACACTGAAGCTTTCTTT. Translated: CASSSSTALNTEAFF.

This clonotype was detected many times. V and J are TRBV20-1 and TRBJ2-6; D may be TRBD1 (6 bases). The length of the CDR3 is 14 residues. With 5 bases removed from V and 4 bases from J, the gap between germline ends came to 12 bases. The germline V gene has CDR1 DFQATT and CDR2 SNEGSKA (reference sequence). CDR3 region: CSALQGSGANVLTF. CDR3 bases: TGCAGTGCTCTACAGGGTTCCGGGGCCAACGTCCTGACTTTC.

This clonotype came up many times. The chain links TRBV6-5 to TRBJ2-1, with D unresolved. CDR3 length: 12 amino acids. CDR1 is MNHEY, CDR2 SVGAGI, per germline. Trimming shortened V by 6 bases and J by 10 bases, and 13 bases separated the two germline ends. DNA of the CDR3: TGTGCCAGCAGCAACAACGAGAGGGAGCAGTTCTTC. Translation gives CASSNNEREQFF.

This clonotype was detected many times. V gene TRBV2 combines with J gene TRBJ1-2; 7 nucleotides line up with TRBD1. With 7 bases clipped from V and 0 bases from J, the junction kept 8 bases outside the gene matches. This CDR3 has 15 amino acids. CDR1 SNHLY and CDR2 FYNNEI come from the germline V gene. The CDR3 sequence: CASNPSGTANYGYTF. DNA of the CDR3: TGTGCCAGCAACCCCTCTGGGACAGCTAACTATGGCTACACCTTC.

This clonotype was seen ten or more times. This chain joins TRBV12-3 or TRBV12-4 and TRBJ2-5, with 12 bases lining up with TRBD1. The CDR3 totals 16 residues. The trim removed 3 bases at V and 7 bases at J, leaving 9 bases unmatched. The CDR3 DNA reads as TGTGCCAGCAGTTTTGGGGGGACAGGGGGCCGCGGGACCCAGTACTTC. As protein: CASSFGGTGGRGTQYF.

The chain is built from TRBV15 and TRBJ1-1; 7 bases align to TRBD1. Germline V gene data show CDR1 as LNHNV and CDR2 as YYDKDF (reference sequence). There are 17 residues in the CDR3. CDR3 DNA: TGTGCGATCAGCAGGGGGTTTTTCGACAGTCTGAACACTGAAGCTTTCTTT. Translation: CAISRGFFDSLNTEAFF.

This clonotype was counted many times. V usage is TRBV10-3 and J usage is TRBJ1-1; D ambiguous. V was pared by 5 bases and J by 1 base, with 11 bases between. CDR3 size: 14 residues. Looked up from germline, CDR1 is ENHRY and CDR2 is SYGVKD. Here the CDR3 DNA reads TGTGCCATCAGTACAAAGCCCGGGAACACTGAAGCTTTCTTT. Its protein is CAISTKPGNTEAFF.

This clonotype occurred many times. The chain combines TRBV11-2 with TRBJ1-4, with D tentatively TRBD1 (6 bases). V lost 2 bases and J lost 5, with 12 bases in between. In germline, CDR1 is SGHAT, CDR2 FQNNGV. This CDR3 is built from 15 residues. The CDR3 here is CASSLTDRNNEKLFF. The CDR3 coding sequence is TGTGCCAGCAGCTTAACCGACAGGAACAATGAAAAACTGTTTTTT.

There are many counts of this clonotype. This chain links TRBV3-1 with TRBJ1-5, with 9 positions matching TRBD1. V shed 4 bases, J shed 4 bases, and the junction held 2 bases outside the gene matches. The CDR3 runs 14 residues. Germline values: CDR1 LGHDT, CDR2 YNNKEL (reference sequence). CDR3 bases: TGTGCCAGCAGCCCGACAGGGGGGAATCAGCCCCAGCATTTT. Translation gives CASSPTGGNQPQHF.

This clonotype was found many times. V usage is TRBV9 and J usage is TRBJ2-3; tentatively, D is TRBD1 (5 bases). CDR1 is SGDLS and CDR2 is YYNGEE in the germline V gene. Trimming cost V 0 bases and J 6 bases, with 14 bases left between them. This CDR3 is 15 amino acids long. DNA of the CDR3: TGTGCCAGCAGCGTAGGGGTGGACATGGTGGATACGCAGTATTTT. It specifies CASSVGVDMVDTQYF.

This clonotype was detected ten times or more. The rearrangement joins TRBV28 to TRBJ1-5; 7 nucleotides agree with TRBD1. V lost 7 bases, J lost 5 bases, and 8 bases stayed unmatched. The CDR3 sequence is 14 residues long. From germline, CDR1 is MDHEN and CDR2 SYDVKM. DNA for the CDR3: TGTGCCAGCAAACGACAGGGTAGAGATCAGCCCCAGCATTTT. Protein: CASKRQGRDQPQHF.

This clonotype was recorded at least ten times. V and J are TRBV7-9 and TRBJ1-3; perhaps TRBD1 as D (5 bases). CDR1 and CDR2 (germline): SEHNR, FQNEAQ (reference sequence). V was clipped by 5 bases and J by 8 bases, with 16 bases between them. The CDR3 runs 14 residues. The CDR3 sequence is CASSLRDQRDTIYF. CDR3 DNA: TGTGCCAGCAGCCTCCGGGACCAACGAGACACCATATATTTT.

This clonotype was recorded at least ten times. The J gene is TRBJ1-5, the V gene TRBV11-2; no firm D call. V lost 3 bases, J lost 4 bases, and 7 bases lay in between. The CDR3 loop spans 13 amino acids. Germline V gene sequence: CDR1 SGHAT, CDR2 FQNNGV. Here the CDR3 reads CASSFQPNQPQHF. DNA for the CDR3: TGTGCCAGCAGCTTCCAACCGAATCAGCCCCAGCATTTT. The full variable domain, with the rest looked up from reference TRBV11-2 and TRBJ1-5, is EAGVAQSPRYKIIEKRQSVAFWCNPISGHATLYWYQQILGQGPKLLIQFQNNGVVDDSQLPKDRFSAERLKGVDSTLKIQPAKLEDSAVYLCASSFQPNQPQHFGDGTRLSIL.

This clonotype was seen repeatedly, ten times or more. The CDR3 region is CASSWSSLTGQPQHF. Here the CDR3 DNA reads TGTGCCAGCAGTTGGAGTTCCCTCACCGGGCAGCCCCAGCATTTT. The chain uses TRBV6-2 or TRBV6-3 and TRBJ1-5, with unresolved D. Germline values: CDR1 MNHEY, CDR2 SVGEGT. V was pared by 4 bases and J by 7 bases, with 17 bases between. The CDR3 has 15 amino acids.

This clonotype was seen many times. This chain joins TRBV6-6 and TRBJ1-1, with a weak D call TRBD1 (5 bases). This CDR3 has 15 amino acids. V was trimmed by 6 bases and J by 5 bases, leaving 19 bases between them. Germline V gives CDR1 MNHNY, CDR2 SVGAGI (reference sequence). The CDR3 DNA is TGTGCCAGCAGCCACCACCCGAGGGGTGGGACTGAAGCTTTCTTT. The encoded protein is CASSHHPRGGTEAFF.

This clonotype was observed at least ten times. This sequence joins TRBV7-2 and TRBJ1-1, with D hard to call. The length of the CDR3 is 15 residues. Trimming removed 5 bases from V and 3 bases from J, with 16 bases in between. Germline V gene lookup returns CDR1 SGHTA and CDR2 FQGNSA. The CDR3 here is CASSPRMPRYTEAFF. CDR3 nucleotide sequence: TGTGCCAGCAGCCCCCGAATGCCCCGCTACACTGAAGCTTTCTTT.